This entry lists 28 T cell receptor beta chains sequenced from one sample in a study of cytomegalovirus exposure and HLA in healthy donors. PCR used 60 Vbeta primers and 13 Jbeta primers. TCRdb's copy holds only in-frame clones and misses some; the assay was immunoSEQ multiplex PCR. This sample's table has approximately 140,000 clones. Sample: PBMCs. These receptors were obtained from a middle-aged woman in good health and CMV-seronegative.

The chain uses TRBV27 and TRBJ1-1, with TRBD1 matching over 9 bases. V trimming: 7 bases; J trimming: 10 bases; junction bases outside the gene matches: 16. CDR3 size: 15 residues. CDR1 is MNHEY and CDR2 is SMNVEV in the germline V gene (reference sequence). The CDR3 loop reads CASISTTGGYSTAFF. The CDR3 DNA follows: TGTGCCAGCATCTCAACCACAGGGGGCTATAGTACAGCTTTCTTT.

V usage is TRBV2 and J usage is TRBJ1-6; the match to TRBD1 covers 8 bases. Trimming took 6 bases from V and 7 from J; bases not matched to a gene: 23. Germline CDR1 and CDR2: SNHLY and FYNNEI. There are 20 residues in the CDR3. CDR3 sequence reads: CASRLNRDRRDGPMNSPLHF. The CDR3 DNA reads as TGTGCCAGCAGGCTGAACCGGGACAGGAGAGATGGCCCTATGAATTCACCCCTCCACTTT.

V usage is TRBV7-3 and J usage is TRBJ1-2, with 12 bases that match TRBD1. J lost 8 bases, V lost 1 base, and 14 bases had no gene match. This CDR3 contains 18 residues. Germline CDR1 reads SGHTA; CDR2 reads FQGTGA. CDR3 nucleotide sequence: TGTGCCAGCAGCTTAAGGGCGGGACAGGGGGCCAAATTAGTCGGCTACACCTTC. Translating it yields CASSLRAGQGAKLVGYTF.

In regard to this clone: Other DNA sequences in the sample encode the same CDR3. The chain uses TRBV5-1 and TRBJ1-3, with a tentative D call TRBD1 (6 bases). The CDR3 has 15 residues. CDR1 and CDR2 from the germline V gene are SGHRS and YFSETQ. With 3 bases removed from V and 0 bases from J, the gap between germline ends came to 10 bases. The DNA of the CDR3 is TGCGCCAGCAGCTCGACAGGTTTCTCTGGAAACACCATATATTTT. Amino acids: CASSSTGFSGNTIYF.

V gene TRBV11-3 combines with J gene TRBJ2-3; 8 bases match TRBD2. Losses at the gene ends were 4 bases for V and 2 bases for J; bases not matched to a gene: 5. CDR1 SGHNT and CDR2 YENEEA come from the germline V gene. The CDR3 sequence is 15 residues long. CDR3 sequence reads: CASSSRGGPTDTQYF. The CDR3 DNA sequence: TGTGCCAGCAGCTCCCGGGGGGGACCCACAGATACGCAGTATTTT. The full variable domain, completed using reference TRBV11-3 and TRBJ2-3, is EAGVVQSPRYKIIEKKQPVAFWCNPISGHNTLYWYLQNLGQGPELLIRYENEEAVDDSQLPKDRFSAERLKGVDSTLKIQPAELGDSAVYLCASSSRGGPTDTQYFGPGTRLTVL.

The V call is TRBV4-3, the J call TRBJ1-4; D remains unclear. Germline V gives CDR1 LGHNA, CDR2 YSLEER. This CDR3 region has 16 residues. The V end was cut by 2 bases, the J end by 3 bases, with 13 bases between. CDR3 residues: CASSQSSSRSNEKLFF. The CDR3 region has the DNA TGCGCCAGCAGCCAAAGTAGTAGTAGATCTAATGAAAAACTGTTTTTT.

The chain couples TRBV28 to TRBJ1-6; TRBD1 agrees at 10 bases. Germline V lookup: CDR1 MDHEN, CDR2 SYDVKM. V shed 6 bases, J shed 0 bases, and the junction held 2 bases outside the gene matches. The CDR3 loop spans 16 amino acids. The CDR3 is CASRRDRGSYNSPLHF. CDR3 nucleotide sequence: TGTGCCAGCAGGAGGGACAGGGGCTCCTATAATTCACCCCTCCACTTT.

The CDR3 bases are TGCGCCAGCAGCCAAGATCCAAGGGGTGGGGAGACCCAGTACTTC. This codes for CASSQDPRGGETQYF. The chain has TRBV4-1 and TRBJ2-5; a weak D match, TRBD1 (5 bases). Germline CDR1 is MGHRA and CDR2 is YSYEKL. Trimming left V 0 bases short and J 5 bases short, with 13 bases between. The CDR3 is 15 amino acids.

The J gene is TRBJ1-2, the V gene TRBV7-8; weak D call: TRBD1 (6 bases). Germline V CDR1 and CDR2: SGHVS, FQNEAQ. The CDR3 length is 17 residues. Trimming removed 5 bases at V and 6 bases at J, with 25 bases between. CDR3 nucleotide sequence: TGTGCCAGCAGCCCAGGGGAGCCAGGACAGAGCTACCATGGCTACACCTTC. Protein product: CASSPGEPGQSYHGYTF.

This chain links TRBV27 with TRBJ1-5; the match to TRBD1 covers 11 bases. V lost 4 bases, J lost 1 base, and 9 bases stayed unmatched. Germline loops: CDR1 MNHEY, CDR2 SMNVEV (reference sequence). The CDR3 extends over 18 amino acids. The CDR3 loop reads CASSSRTGGIWSNQPQHF. The CDR3 DNA reads as TGTGCCAGCAGTTCGCGGACAGGGGGCATTTGGAGCAATCAGCCCCAGCATTTT.

The V gene is TRBV19, the J gene TRBJ1-2; D gene ambiguous. CDR3 length equals 13 residues. Germline V CDR1 and CDR2: LNHDA, SQIVND (reference sequence). Trimming cost V 5 bases and J 8 bases, with 15 bases left between them. CDR3 coding DNA: TGTGCCAGTAGTCTCCTGAGGGCTTACGGCTACACCTTC. Translated, it gives CASSLLRAYGYTF.

V is TRBV7-2 and J is TRBJ1-1; the D gene is possibly TRBD1 (6 bases). Germline CDR1 and CDR2: SGHTA and FQGNSA. Trimming removed 5 bases at V and 5 bases at J, with 12 bases between. CDR3 length: 13 residues. For the CDR3, the DNA is TGTGCCAGCAGCCCGTCTAGGGGGACTGAAGCTTTCTTT. The encoded protein is CASSPSRGTEAFF.

The chain joins TRBV9 to TRBJ1-2; D is possibly TRBD1 (5 bases). CDR1 and CDR2 from the germline V gene are SGDLS and YYNGEE. The CDR3 loop spans 13 amino acids. V gave up 1 base and J gave up 7 bases, with 11 bases separating them. This chain's CDR3 is CASSVSGVGGYTF. CDR3 DNA: TGTGCCAGCAGCGTATCGGGGGTGGGTGGCTACACCTTC.

The CDR3: CASSSGARRDGGELFF. In DNA, the CDR3 is TGCGCCAGCAGCTCGGGAGCCAGGAGGGATGGCGGGGAGCTGTTTTTT. This chain links TRBV5-1 with TRBJ2-2; D might be TRBD2 (6 bases). The ends were cut back, 3 bases at V and 7 bases at J, with 19 bases in the middle. The CDR3 sequence is 16 residues long. The germline V gene encodes CDR1 SGHRS and CDR2 YFSETQ.

V is TRBV5-1 and J is TRBJ2-5, with D possibly TRBD1 on 5 matching bases. The CDR3 is 15 amino acids. CDR1 and CDR2 (germline): SGHRS, YFSETQ. The V and J ends lost 2 bases and 2 bases respectively, with 13 bases between them. The CDR3 loop reads CASSLSGRGQETQYF. The DNA of the CDR3 is TGCGCCAGCAGCTTATCAGGGCGCGGTCAAGAGACCCAGTACTTC.

This chain connects TRBV19 to TRBJ2-1; 10 bases fit TRBD2. From germline, CDR1 is LNHDA and CDR2 SQIVND (reference sequence). The CDR3 contains 16 residues. The V gene end was trimmed by 1 base and the J gene end by 4 bases; junction bases not matched to a gene: 4. Here the CDR3 reads CASSIGTSGFYNEQFF. CDR3 bases: TGTGCCAGTAGTATAGGGACTAGCGGCTTTTACAATGAGCAGTTCTTC. Variable domain in full (rest from reference TRBV19 and TRBJ2-1): DGGITQSPKYLFRKEGQNVTLSCEQNLNHDAMYWYRQDPGQGLRLIYYSQIVNDFQKGDIAEGYSVSREKKESFPLTVTSAQKNPTAFYLCASSIGTSGFYNEQFFGPGTRLTVL.

The V and J genes are TRBV7-2 and TRBJ2-4; D possibly corresponds to TRBD1 (5 bases). The V end was cut by 2 bases, the J end by 7 bases, with 12 bases between. Per the germline V gene, CDR1 is SGHTA and CDR2 is FQGNSA. This CDR3 is built from 14 residues. CDR3 nucleotides: TGTGCCAGCAGCTTAATGGGGCCTAGGAACATTCAGTACTTC. Translating gives CASSLMGPRNIQYF.

This chain joins TRBV6-1 and TRBJ2-3, with D perhaps matching TRBD2 (5 bases). The CDR3 is 12 amino acids. Germline V CDR1 and CDR2: MNHNS, SASEGT. Trimming stripped 4 bases from V and 5 bases from J, with 7 bases between. The CDR3 spells CASSAGGDTQYF. In nucleotides, the CDR3 is TGTGCCAGCAGTGCTGGAGGAGATACGCAGTATTTT.

The chain recombines TRBV18 with TRBJ1-4, with 8 bases identical to TRBD1. The V gene end was trimmed by 0 bases and the J gene end by 4 bases; junction bases not matched to a gene: 7. The germline V gene encodes CDR1 KGHSH and CDR2 LQKENI. CDR3 length: 17 residues. Here the CDR3 DNA reads TGTGCCAGCTCACCACCAGGTCCGGGACAGGATAATGAAAAACTGTTTTTT. This gives the protein CASSPPGPGQDNEKLFF. Filled out from reference TRBV18 and TRBJ1-4, the complete variable domain reads NAGVMQNPRHLVRRRGQEARLRCSPMKGHSHVYWYRQLPEEGLKFMVYLQKENIIDESGMPKERFSAEFPKEGPSILRIQQVVRGDSAAYFCASSPPGPGQDNEKLFFGSGTQLSVL.

V gene TRBV2 combines with J gene TRBJ2-7; tentative D call: TRBD2 (5 bases). The V end lost 5 bases, the J end lost 6 bases, and 17 bases lay between the germline ends. CDR1 is SNHLY, CDR2 FYNNEI, per germline. CDR3 size: 14 residues. This CDR3 is CASSPRASIGEQYF. As DNA, the CDR3 is TGTGCCAGCAGTCCGAGGGCCAGCATCGGCGAGCAGTACTTC.

The genes are TRBV19 and TRBJ1-3, with a weak D call TRBD1 (5 bases). Germline V gene data show CDR1 as LNHDA and CDR2 as SQIVND (reference sequence). This CDR3 region has 15 residues. V was trimmed by 6 bases and J by 0 bases, leaving 12 bases between them. The CDR3 nucleotides read TGTGCCAGTAGAGGGGTGGACTACTCTGGAAACACCATATATTTT. Translated: CASRGVDYSGNTIYF.

V is TRBV11-1 and J is TRBJ2-3; the D is unclear. The germline CDR1 and CDR2 sequences are SGHAT and FQDESV (reference sequence). Trimming left V 6 bases short and J 7 bases short, with 11 bases between. The CDR3 contains 12 residues. The CDR3 spells CASSNSLHTQYF. CDR3 nucleotides: TGTGCCAGCAGTAATAGTCTTCATACGCAGTATTTT.

The V gene is TRBV29-1, the J gene TRBJ1-2; TRBD1 matches at 7 bases. Germline CDR1 is SQVTM and CDR2 is ANQGSEA. This CDR3 has 12 residues. Losses at the gene ends were 3 bases for V and 4 bases for J; bases not matched to a gene: 2. In DNA, the CDR3 is TGCAGCGTTGACGGGGACAGCTATGGCTACACCTTC. It encodes CSVDGDSYGYTF.

V gene TRBV7-8 combines with J gene TRBJ1-4; a possible D gene is TRBD1 (5 bases). The CDR3 covers 15 residues. V gave up 1 base and J gave up 5 bases, with 11 bases separating them. Germline V lookup: CDR1 SGHVS, CDR2 FQNEAQ. Here the CDR3 DNA reads TGTGCCAGCAGCTTAGTTGGCAGGGTCAATGAAAAACTGTTTTTT. Its protein product is CASSLVGRVNEKLFF.

The chain joins TRBV28 to TRBJ1-1; 10 positions match TRBD1. The J segment lost 11 bases and the V segment lost 4 bases, leaving 10 bases of the junction unmatched. Germline CDR1 is MDHEN and CDR2 is SYDVKM. This CDR3 comprises 14 residues. CDR3 coding DNA: TGTGCCAGCAGTTGGACAGGGGGGGCGAAGAGGGCTTTCTTT. Amino acids: CASSWTGGAKRAFF.

The chain recombines TRBV28 with TRBJ2-3; D gene ambiguous. Trimming left V 4 bases short and J 1 base short, with 12 bases between. Looked up from germline, CDR1 is MDHEN and CDR2 is SYDVKM. CDR3 length: 15 residues. The CDR3 DNA follows: TGTGCCAGCAGTTCGTTACCCCGGGGCACAGATACGCAGTATTTT. Amino acids: CASSSLPRGTDTQYF.

This chain links TRBV21-1 with TRBJ2-1; the DNA was not used to check the table's D call, TRBD1. TRBV21-1 is given as a pseudogene. There are 16 residues in the CDR3. CDR3 amino acids: CASSKAPGQGVNEQFF. The CDR3 region has the DNA TGTGCCAGCAGCAAAGCGCCAGGACAGGGTGTTAATGAGCAGTTCTTC.

The gene calls are TRBV7-2 and TRBJ1-1; D is perhaps TRBD1 (6 bases). V was clipped by 4 bases and J by 5 bases, with 8 bases between them. This CDR3 contains 12 residues. Germline loops: CDR1 SGHTA, CDR2 FQGNSA. CDR3 region: CASSSGVTEAFF. CDR3 DNA sequence: TGTGCCAGCAGCTCAGGGGTAACTGAAGCTTTCTTT.